The 23 T cell receptor beta chains given below trace back to one sample, sequenced in a study of shared clonotypes between healthy human individuals. Generated by immunoSEQ multiplex PCR, the TCRdb table keeps only in-frame clones and is missing some. The data show about 600,000 clones, more than 95% seen once. CD45RO-negative cells were positively selected for CCR7, leaving out terminally differentiated effector memory CD45RA+ cells. The source material was naive CD8+ T cells sorted from blood. These receptor sequences come from a man aged 30 to 39 in good health.

As DNA, the CDR3 is TGTGCCAGCACCCCGAATAGCAATCAGCCCCAGCATTTT. Translating gives CASTPNSNQPQHF. The V and J genes are TRBV6-5 and TRBJ1-5; D gene uncertain. This CDR3 region has 13 residues. The germline CDR1 and CDR2 sequences are MNHEY and SVGAGI. With 7 bases removed from V and 0 bases from J, the gap between germline ends came to 7 bases.

This rearrangement joins TRBV13 to TRBJ2-1; D is unresolved. Deletions cut 5 bases from V and 5 bases from J, with 7 bases between. The CDR3 extends over 12 amino acids. Germline V lookup: CDR1 PRHDT, CDR2 FYEKMQ (reference sequence). The CDR3 DNA follows: TGTGCCAGCAGCCGCGATGACAATGAGCAGTTCTTC. Its protein is CASSRDDNEQFF.

This sequence joins TRBV4-1 and TRBJ2-3; D remains unclear. The CDR3 loop spans 11 amino acids. V was shortened by 2 bases and J by 5 bases, with 2 bases between the two germline ends. The germline CDR1 and CDR2 sequences are MGHRA and YSYEKL. The chain's CDR3 is CASSQRDTQYF. CDR3 DNA: TGCGCCAGCAGCCAAAGAGATACGCAGTATTTT.

The chain links TRBV11-2 to TRBJ2-7; TRBD1 is a possible D gene (5 bases). The germline V and J ends were trimmed by 5 bases and 0 bases, with 11 bases remaining between them. There are 14 residues in the CDR3. Germline V gene sequence: CDR1 SGHAT, CDR2 FQNNGV. The CDR3 DNA reads TGTGCCAGCAGCGAGGCAGGGATCTCCTACGAGCAGTACTTC. Its translation: CASSEAGISYEQYF. Drawing the rest from reference TRBV11-2 and TRBJ2-7, the complete variable domain is EAGVAQSPRYKIIEKRQSVAFWCNPISGHATLYWYQQILGQGPKLLIQFQNNGVVDDSQLPKDRFSAERLKGVDSTLKIQPAKLEDSAVYLCASSEAGISYEQYFGPGTRLTVT.

J is TRBJ1-2 and V is TRBV19, with D uncertain. Germline V gene data show CDR1 as LNHDA and CDR2 as SQIVND (reference sequence). Trimming removed 9 bases at V and 8 bases at J, with 4 bases between. The CDR3 length is 8 residues. This chain's CDR3 is CASGGYTF. DNA of the CDR3: TGTGCCAGCGGGGGCTACACCTTC.

J is TRBJ2-1 and V is TRBV5-6; D is possibly TRBD2 (6 bases). The germline gives CDR1 SGHDT, CDR2 YYEEEE. The CDR3 runs 14 residues. The V gene lost 3 bases and the J gene lost 3 bases, with 10 bases spanning the gap. CDR3 DNA sequence: TGTGCCAGCAGCTCGGGACTGAACTACAATGAGCAGTTCTTC. Protein sequence: CASSSGLNYNEQFF.

V and J are TRBV29-1 and TRBJ1-2; TRBD1 matches at 11 bases. The CDR3 runs to 20 residues. V was pared by 1 base and J by 3 bases, with 19 bases of the junction left unmatched. Germline loops: CDR1 SQVTM, CDR2 ANQGSEA. The CDR3 DNA is TGCAGCGTTGAAGGACGCGGTTGGGACCTCGGACAGGGGGCTGACTATGGCTACACCTTC. It translates to CSVEGRGWDLGQGADYGYTF.

The gene calls are TRBV11-2 and TRBJ1-2; D is unclear. From germline, CDR1 is SGHAT and CDR2 FQNNGV. Between the trimmed V and J ends, which lost 2 bases and 0 bases, there was a span of 7 bases. The CDR3 totals 14 residues. CDR3 sequence reads: CASSLIGTNYGYTF. The CDR3 coding sequence is TGTGCCAGCAGCTTAATAGGGACTAACTATGGCTACACCTTC. Using reference TRBV11-2 and TRBJ1-2 for the parts outside the CDR3, the full variable domain is EAGVAQSPRYKIIEKRQSVAFWCNPISGHATLYWYQQILGQGPKLLIQFQNNGVVDDSQLPKDRFSAERLKGVDSTLKIQPAKLEDSAVYLCASSLIGTNYGYTFGSGTRLTVV.

J is TRBJ2-1 and V is TRBV5-6; D is perhaps TRBD2 (6 bases). The germline CDR1 and CDR2 sequences are SGHDT and YYEEEE. The V end lost 2 bases, the J end lost 9 bases, and 18 bases lay between the germline ends. The CDR3 loop spans 15 amino acids. In DNA, the CDR3 is TGTGCCAGCAGCTTAGGCGCGGGAATTCATCGTGAGCAGTTCTTC. Amino acids: CASSLGAGIHREQFF.

The rearrangement uses TRBV5-1 and TRBJ1-3, with D tentatively TRBD1 (6 bases). The germline CDR1 and CDR2 sequences are SGHRS and YFSETQ. V dropped 3 bases and J dropped 3 bases, with 10 bases sitting between them. This CDR3 comprises 14 residues. This chain's CDR3 is CASSSQGYGNTIYF. As DNA, the CDR3 is TGCGCCAGCAGCTCACAGGGTTATGGAAACACCATATATTTT.

J is TRBJ2-1 and V is TRBV29-1, with 10 bases aligning to TRBD1. CDR1 is SQVTM, CDR2 ANQGSEA, per germline. The V gene end was trimmed by 0 bases and the J gene end by 8 bases; junction bases not matched to a gene: 13. The CDR3 has 17 amino acids. CDR3 loop: CSVEEPGQGRFQYEQFF. CDR3 in DNA: TGCAGCGTTGAAGAACCGGGACAGGGGCGCTTCCAATATGAGCAGTTCTTC.

V gene TRBV6-1 combines with J gene TRBJ2-1; D gene unclear. Trimming pared 2 bases from V and 6 bases from J, leaving 5 bases between. Germline lookup yields CDR1 MNHNS and CDR2 SASEGT. This CDR3 has 12 residues. CDR3: CASSEITNEQFF. CDR3 nucleotides: TGTGCCAGCAGTGAAATAACCAATGAGCAGTTCTTC.

The CDR3 is CASSPPGAGAYEQYF. The CDR3 DNA sequence: TGTGCCAGCAGCCCCCCAGGGGCAGGAGCCTACGAGCAGTACTTC. V and J are TRBV27 and TRBJ2-7; D possibly corresponds to TRBD1 (6 bases). V lost 6 bases and J 2 bases, leaving 17 bases between the germline ends. This CDR3 contains 15 residues. The germline gives CDR1 MNHEY, CDR2 SMNVEV (reference sequence).

This clone was picked up one time. V gene TRBV6-1 combines with J gene TRBJ2-7, with D uncertain. Trimming removed 1 base at V and 0 bases at J, with 13 bases between. The CDR3 totals 16 residues. CDR1 is MNHNS and CDR2 is SASEGT in the germline V gene. The CDR3 DNA sequence: TGTGCCAGCAGTGAAGAACGGTTCCTAAGCTCCTACGAGCAGTACTTC. Its translation: CASSEERFLSSYEQYF.

The gene calls are TRBV6-1 and TRBJ2-7; no definite D call. Germline V gene sequence: CDR1 MNHNS, CDR2 SASEGT. The CDR3 runs 15 residues. Trimming removed 10 bases at V and 2 bases at J, with 21 bases between. CDR3 bases: TGTGCCACTCCGGTTGGGTGGGCCAGCCCCTACGAGCAGTACTTC. Translation: CATPVGWASPYEQYF.

The rearrangement joins TRBV4-3 to TRBJ2-7, with unresolved D. Germline V gene lookup returns CDR1 LGHNA and CDR2 YSLEER. The length of the CDR3 is 13 residues. V lost 0 bases to trimming and J lost 7 bases, with 10 bases between them. CDR3 loop: CASSQDTGREQYF. In nucleotides, the CDR3 is TGCGCCAGCAGCCAAGATACTGGGCGGGAGCAGTACTTC.

The chain has TRBV11-3 and TRBJ2-1; D may be TRBD1 or TRBD2 (5 bases each). The V and J ends lost 0 bases and 15 bases respectively, with 24 bases between them. CDR1 SGHNT and CDR2 YENEEA come from the germline V gene. This CDR3 has 16 amino acids. CDR3 sequence reads: CASSLDPGPSIRRLFF. CDR3 nucleotides: TGTGCCAGCAGCTTAGATCCGGGGCCCTCAATTAGACGGCTGTTCTTC.

The rearrangement uses TRBV10-2 and TRBJ2-6, with D unclear. V was cut by 5 bases and J by 16 bases, with 33 bases left in between. Germline-derived CDR1 and CDR2 are WSHSY and SAAADI. CDR3 size: 18 residues. The CDR3 protein is CASSTPPTLTKSGQRLTF. The CDR3 nucleotides are TGCGCCAGCAGTACACCCCCCACTCTAACAAAGTCGGGCCAACGTCTGACTTTC.

The rearrangement links TRBV2 to TRBJ1-1, with D unresolved. The CDR3 is made up of 13 amino acids. The V end was cut by 3 bases, the J end by 0 bases, with 5 bases between. The germline gives CDR1 SNHLY, CDR2 FYNNEI. CDR3 nucleotides: TGTGCCAGCAGTGACAGCATGAACACTGAAGCTTTCTTT. Amino acid sequence: CASSDSMNTEAFF.

The chain combines TRBV5-6 with TRBJ2-7, with D possibly TRBD1 on 6 matching bases. Germline-derived CDR1 and CDR2 are SGHDT and YYEEEE. V was clipped by 3 bases and J by 3 bases, with 10 bases between them. The length of the CDR3 is 13 residues. The CDR3 DNA is TGTGCCAGCAGCTCAGGGGACGACTACGAGCAGTACTTC. Translating gives CASSSGDDYEQYF.

This chain uses TRBV18 with TRBJ2-7, with 7 bases matching TRBD1. V trimming: 4 bases; J trimming: 7 bases; junction bases outside the gene matches: 10. The CDR3 loop spans 14 amino acids. The germline V gene has CDR1 KGHSH and CDR2 LQKENI. Here the CDR3 reads CASSRRDSNSEQYF. The CDR3 nucleotides read TGTGCCAGCTCACGCCGGGACAGTAATAGTGAGCAGTACTTC. Full variable domain (missing parts from reference TRBV18 and TRBJ2-7): NAGVMQNPRHLVRRRGQEARLRCSPMKGHSHVYWYRQLPEEGLKFMVYLQKENIIDESGMPKERFSAEFPKEGPSILRIQQVVRGDSAAYFCASSRRDSNSEQYFGPGTRLTVT.

CDR3 amino acids: CASSLFSLTTYEQYF. CDR3 nucleotides: TGTGCCAGCAGTTTATTCTCCCTGACGACCTACGAGCAGTACTTC. V gene TRBV27 combines with J gene TRBJ2-7; D unresolved. Trimming took 1 base from V and 2 from J, leaving 12 bases between them. This CDR3 is 15 amino acids long. Germline V lookup: CDR1 MNHEY, CDR2 SMNVEV (reference sequence).

V usage is TRBV9 and J usage is TRBJ1-1; D unresolved. The CDR3 covers 12 residues. Germline V gene sequence: CDR1 SGDLS, CDR2 YYNGEE. V gave up 0 bases and J gave up 7 bases, with 7 bases separating them. CDR3 residues: CASSVASGEAFF. The CDR3, as DNA: TGTGCCAGCAGCGTAGCCTCAGGTGAAGCTTTCTTT.